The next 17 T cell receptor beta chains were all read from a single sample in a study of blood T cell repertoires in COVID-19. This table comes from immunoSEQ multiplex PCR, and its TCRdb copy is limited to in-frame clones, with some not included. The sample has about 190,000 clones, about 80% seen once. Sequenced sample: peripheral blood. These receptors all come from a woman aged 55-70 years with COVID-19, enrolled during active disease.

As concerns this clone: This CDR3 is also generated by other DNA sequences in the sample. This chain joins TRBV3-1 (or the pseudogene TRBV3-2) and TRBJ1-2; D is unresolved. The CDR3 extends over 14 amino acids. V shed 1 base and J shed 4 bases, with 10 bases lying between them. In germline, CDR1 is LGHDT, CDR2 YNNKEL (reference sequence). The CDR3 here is CASSQGAVLYGYTF. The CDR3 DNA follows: TGTGCCAGCAGCCAAGGGGCAGTTCTCTATGGCTACACCTTC.

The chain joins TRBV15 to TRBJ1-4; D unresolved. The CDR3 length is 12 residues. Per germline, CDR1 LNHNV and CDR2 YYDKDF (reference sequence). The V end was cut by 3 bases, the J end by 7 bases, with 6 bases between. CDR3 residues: CATSRIGEKLFF. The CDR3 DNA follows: TGTGCCACCAGCAGGATCGGTGAAAAACTGTTTTTT.

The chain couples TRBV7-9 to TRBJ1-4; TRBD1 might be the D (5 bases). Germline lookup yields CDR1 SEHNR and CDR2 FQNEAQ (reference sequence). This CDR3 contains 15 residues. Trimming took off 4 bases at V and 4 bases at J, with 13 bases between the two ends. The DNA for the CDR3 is TGTGCCAGCAGCTCTAGCGACAGAGTTAATGAAAAACTGTTTTTT. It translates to CASSSSDRVNEKLFF.

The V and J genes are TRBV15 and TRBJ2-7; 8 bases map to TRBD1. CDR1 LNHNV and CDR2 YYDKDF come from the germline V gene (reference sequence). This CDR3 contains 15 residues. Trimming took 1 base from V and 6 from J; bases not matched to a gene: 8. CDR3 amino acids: CATSRGVTGAGEQYF. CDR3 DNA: TGTGCCACCAGCAGAGGGGTGACAGGGGCGGGCGAGCAGTACTTC.

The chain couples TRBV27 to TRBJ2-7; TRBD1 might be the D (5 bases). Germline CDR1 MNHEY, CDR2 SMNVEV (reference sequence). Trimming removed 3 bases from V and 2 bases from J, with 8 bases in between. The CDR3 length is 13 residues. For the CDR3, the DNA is TGTGCCAGCAGTTTCTCAGGGCCCTACGAGCAGTACTTC. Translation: CASSFSGPYEQYF.

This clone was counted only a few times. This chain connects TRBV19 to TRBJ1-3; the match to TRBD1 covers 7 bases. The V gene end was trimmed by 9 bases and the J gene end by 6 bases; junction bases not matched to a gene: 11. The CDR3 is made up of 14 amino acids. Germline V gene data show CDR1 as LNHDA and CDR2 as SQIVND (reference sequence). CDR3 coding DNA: TGTGCCAGCCTAGGGGGCCTGTCGCAAAACACCATATATTTT. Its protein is CASLGGLSQNTIYF.

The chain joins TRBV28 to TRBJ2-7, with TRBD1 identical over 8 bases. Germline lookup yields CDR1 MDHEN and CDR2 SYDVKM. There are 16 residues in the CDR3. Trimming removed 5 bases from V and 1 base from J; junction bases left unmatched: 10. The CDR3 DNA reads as TGTGCCAGCAGTCCCATAATCGGGACAGGTTCCTACGAGCAGTACTTC. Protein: CASSPIIGTGSYEQYF.

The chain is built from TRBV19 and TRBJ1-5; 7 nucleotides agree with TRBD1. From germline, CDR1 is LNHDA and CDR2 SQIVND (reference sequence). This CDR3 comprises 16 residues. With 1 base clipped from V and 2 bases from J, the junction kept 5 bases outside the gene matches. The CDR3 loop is CASSIGGGTGNQPQHF. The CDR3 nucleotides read TGTGCCAGTAGTATAGGCGGGGGGACAGGCAATCAGCCCCAGCATTTT.

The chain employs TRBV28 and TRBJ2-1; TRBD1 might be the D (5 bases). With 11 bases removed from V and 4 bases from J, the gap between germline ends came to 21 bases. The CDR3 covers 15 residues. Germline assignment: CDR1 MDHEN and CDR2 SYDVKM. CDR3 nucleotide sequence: TGTGCCGGCATTCCCGTTAAAACAGGTTACAATGAGCAGTTCTTC. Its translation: CAGIPVKTGYNEQFF.

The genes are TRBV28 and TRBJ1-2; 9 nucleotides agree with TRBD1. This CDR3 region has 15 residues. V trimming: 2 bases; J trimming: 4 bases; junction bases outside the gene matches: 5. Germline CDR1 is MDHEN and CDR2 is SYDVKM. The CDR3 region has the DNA TGTGCCAGCAGTTTAAACAGGGGGCAGGGCTATGGCTACACCTTC. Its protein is CASSLNRGQGYGYTF.

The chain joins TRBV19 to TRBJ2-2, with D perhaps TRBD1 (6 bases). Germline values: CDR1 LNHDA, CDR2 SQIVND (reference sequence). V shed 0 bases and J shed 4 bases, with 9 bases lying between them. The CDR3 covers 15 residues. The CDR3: CASSIDRGGTGELFF. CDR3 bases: TGTGCCAGTAGTATAGATCGAGGGGGCACCGGGGAGCTGTTTTTT.

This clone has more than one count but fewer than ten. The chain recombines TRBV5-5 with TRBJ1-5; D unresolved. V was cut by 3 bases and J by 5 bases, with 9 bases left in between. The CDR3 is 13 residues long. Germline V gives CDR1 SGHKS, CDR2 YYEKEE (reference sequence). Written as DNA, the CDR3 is TGTGCCAGCAGCTCCGTCCCCGATCAGCCCCAGCATTTT. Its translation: CASSSVPDQPQHF.

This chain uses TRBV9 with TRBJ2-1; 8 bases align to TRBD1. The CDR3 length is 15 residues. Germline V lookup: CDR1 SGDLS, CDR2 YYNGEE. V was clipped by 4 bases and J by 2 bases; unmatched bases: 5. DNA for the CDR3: TGTGCCAGCAGCCCAAGGGACAGGACCTACAATGAGCAGTTCTTC. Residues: CASSPRDRTYNEQFF.

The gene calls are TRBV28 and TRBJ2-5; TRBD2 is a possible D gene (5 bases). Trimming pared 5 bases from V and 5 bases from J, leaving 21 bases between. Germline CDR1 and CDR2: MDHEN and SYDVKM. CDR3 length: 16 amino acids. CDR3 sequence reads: CASSPYGISLGETQYF. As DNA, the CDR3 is TGTGCCAGCAGTCCCTACGGGATCTCCTTGGGGGAGACCCAGTACTTC. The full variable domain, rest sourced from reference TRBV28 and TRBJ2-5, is DVKVTQSSRYLVKRTGEKVFLECVQDMDHENMFWYRQDPGLGLRLIYFSYDVKMKEKGDIPEGYSVSREKKERFSLILESASTNQTSMYLCASSPYGISLGETQYFGPGTRLLVL.

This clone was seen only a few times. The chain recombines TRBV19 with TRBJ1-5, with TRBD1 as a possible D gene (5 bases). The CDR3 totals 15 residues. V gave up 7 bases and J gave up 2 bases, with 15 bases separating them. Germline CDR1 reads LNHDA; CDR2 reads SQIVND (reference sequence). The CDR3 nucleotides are TGTGCCAGTAACCGCATACAGGCACGCAATCAGCCCCAGCATTTT. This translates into CASNRIQARNQPQHF.

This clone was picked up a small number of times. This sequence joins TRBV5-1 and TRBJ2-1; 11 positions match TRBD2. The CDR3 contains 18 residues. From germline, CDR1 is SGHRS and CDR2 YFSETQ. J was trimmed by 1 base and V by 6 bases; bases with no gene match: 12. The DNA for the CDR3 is TGCGCCAGCACCTCGGAGGTGCTAGCGGGAGGTTCCTACAATGAGCAGTTCTTC. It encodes CASTSEVLAGGSYNEQFF.

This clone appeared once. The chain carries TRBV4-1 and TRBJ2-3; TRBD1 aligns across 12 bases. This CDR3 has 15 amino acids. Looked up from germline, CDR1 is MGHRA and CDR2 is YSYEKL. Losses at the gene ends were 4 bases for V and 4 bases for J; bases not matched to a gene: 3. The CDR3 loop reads CASSPGQGAPDTQYF. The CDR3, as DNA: TGCGCCAGCAGCCCGGGACAGGGGGCCCCAGATACGCAGTATTTT.